This is a list of T cell receptor beta chains from one sample in a study of blood T cell repertoires in COVID-19. Sequencing was performed with immunoSEQ multiplex PCR; in TCRdb, only in-frame clones are kept and a portion is missing. Here the sample spans 150,000 to 200,000 clones, 85% to 90% being singletons. The sample comprised peripheral blood. The receptors here all came from a middle-aged man with active or convalescent COVID-19. CDR3s include the opening cysteine and the closing phenylalanine or tryptophan. D genes are given only for firm matches. Expanded clones get a size class; other rows say once, few or many, or leave the size out.

j_gene: TRBJ2-1
abundance: .
len: 16
v_gene: TRBV7-9
d_gene: TRBD1
CDR3nt: TGTGCCAGCAGACCCCATGGGGACAGGGGGTTCGTTGAGCAGTTCTTC
CDR3aa: CASRPHGDRGFVEQFF

j_gene: TRBJ2-5
abundance: .
len: 12
v_gene: TRBV7-8
d_gene: TRBD2
CDR3nt: TGTGCCAGCAGCCAGACTAGCGGGCCCACGTACTTC
CDR3aa: CASSQTSGPTYF

j_gene: TRBJ2-7
abundance: few
len: 13
v_gene: TRBV6-5
d_gene: TRBD1
CDR3nt: TGTGCCAGCAGTTACAGGACAGGTTACGAGCAGTACTTC
CDR3aa: CASSYRTGYEQYF

j_gene: TRBJ1-5
abundance: once
len: 13
v_gene: TRBV6-1
d_gene: .
CDR3nt: TGTGCCAGCAGTGAACAAAAAAATCAGCCCCAGCATTTT
CDR3aa: CASSEQKNQPQHF

j_gene: TRBJ1-2
abundance: .
len: 15
v_gene: TRBV19
d_gene: TRBD1
CDR3nt: TGTGCCAGTAGTATACTGACAGGGGAAAGCTATGGCTACACCTTC
CDR3aa: CASSILTGESYGYTF

j_gene: TRBJ1-5
abundance: .
len: 13
v_gene: TRBV28
d_gene: .
CDR3nt: TGTGCCAGCAGCGTAATTAGCAATCAGCCCCAGCATTTT
CDR3aa: CASSVISNQPQHF

j_gene: TRBJ2-7
abundance: once
len: 11
v_gene: TRBV6-2/TRBV6-3
d_gene: .
CDR3nt: TGTGCCAGCAGTCAGACCTACGAGCAGTACTTC
CDR3aa: CASSQTYEQYF

j_gene: TRBJ1-2
abundance: .
len: 13
v_gene: TRBV7-9
d_gene: .
CDR3nt: TGTGCCACCAGCAGGGAGAACAGTCATGGCTACACCTTC
CDR3aa: CATSRENSHGYTF

j_gene: TRBJ2-2
abundance: .
len: 15
v_gene: TRBV5-1
d_gene: .
CDR3nt: TGCGCCAGCAGCGCGGACACGACCGGGACCGGGGAGCTGTTTTTT
CDR3aa: CASSADTTGTGELFF

j_gene: TRBJ1-3
abundance: .
len: 17
v_gene: TRBV5-1
d_gene: .
CDR3nt: TGCGCCAGCAGTTTTAAGACCGCAGGGTTCTCTGGAAACACCATATATTTT
CDR3aa: CASSFKTAGFSGNTIYF

j_gene: TRBJ2-7
abundance: .
len: 14
v_gene: TRBV6-5
d_gene: .
CDR3nt: TGTGCCAGCCGTTTGAGGGAGCGTAGCTACGAGCAGTACTTC
CDR3aa: CASRLRERSYEQYF

j_gene: TRBJ1-4
abundance: .
len: 14
v_gene: TRBV6-5
d_gene: .
CDR3nt: TGTGCCAGCATATTATCTACAACTAATGAAAAACTGTTTTTT
CDR3aa: CASILSTTNEKLFF

j_gene: TRBJ1-2
abundance: .
len: 15
v_gene: TRBV21-1
d_gene: .
CDR3nt: TGTGCCAGCAGCAAAGCACCAGGAATAAACTATGGCTACACCTTC
CDR3aa: CASSKAPGINYGYTF

j_gene: TRBJ2-3
abundance: .
len: 15
v_gene: TRBV11-1
d_gene: TRBD2
CDR3nt: TGTGCCAGCAGCCCCGGGGGGTACAGCACAGATACGCAGTATTTT
CDR3aa: CASSPGGYSTDTQYF

j_gene: TRBJ2-7
abundance: few
len: 14
v_gene: TRBV27
d_gene: .
CDR3nt: TGTGCCAGCAGTCCCGAGACCCGAACGGGCGAGCAGTACTTC
CDR3aa: CASSPETRTGEQYF

j_gene: TRBJ1-3
abundance: .
len: 15
v_gene: TRBV19
d_gene: .
CDR3nt: TGTGCCAGTAGTATCCAGGGGAAAGCAGTTGACACCATATATTTT
CDR3aa: CASSIQGKAVDTIYF

j_gene: TRBJ1-5
abundance: .
len: 16
v_gene: TRBV7-9
d_gene: TRBD1
CDR3nt: TGTGCCAGCAGCCCTAGTAGCGGACAGGGGCAGGGGCCCCAGCATTTT
CDR3aa: CASSPSSGQGQGPQHF